This T cell receptor (beta chain) originates from a study of blood T cell repertoires in COVID-19. Looking at the study overall: From T cells, B-cell-depleted T cells, or PBMCs came the material, which was cDNA or gDNA.

Authors' processing steps: Counts of nucleated cells, estimated from reference gene primer amplification, were obtained. Data came from immunoSEQ multiplex PCR; TCRdb stores just in-frame clones and leaves some out. V, J and clone size derive from that table, while D and trimming were established from the DNA sequence. Of over 200,000 clones in the sample, roughly 90% are singletons; the top ten hold under 4.5%. Germline CDR1 MNHEY, CDR2 SMNVEV (reference sequence). This CDR3 is 15 amino acids long. V lost 5 bases, J lost 3 bases, and 7 bases stayed unmatched. The J gene is TRBJ2-7, the V gene TRBV27; the match to TRBD2 covers 10 bases. The sequencing input was peripheral blood. The TCR sequence derives from a man aged 55-75 years who had recovered from COVID-19. The CDR3 DNA reads TGTGCCAGCAGTACCACTAGCGGGGCTAGCTACGAGCAGTACTTC. Amino acids: CASSTTSGASYEQYF.